This T cell receptor beta chain is drawn from a study of blood T cells in healthy people across ages. The second PCR ran roughly 7 to 12 cycles with a sample-barcoded 5' primer and J-beta primers. Via MiXCR, TCRdb re-called the 5' RACE reads, giving one row per CDR3 protein. Of 1.5 million or so distinct CDR3 sequences in the sample, roughly 43% were seen once. In this sample, this clonotype turned up once. Sequencing was performed on blood. The TCR sequence derives from a woman between 18 and 29 years old in good health.

This chain's CDR3 is CASRPGQYYEQFF. CDR3 nucleotides: TGTGCCAGCAGACCGGGACAGTACTATGAGCAGTTCTTC. The rearrangement joins TRBV6-2 or TRBV6-3 to TRBJ2-1, with 7 bases fitting TRBD1. The CDR3 has 13 amino acids. Trimming at V came to 6 bases and at J to 8 bases, leaving 7 bases not matched to a gene. Germline V gene sequence: CDR1 MNHEY, CDR2 SVGEGT.